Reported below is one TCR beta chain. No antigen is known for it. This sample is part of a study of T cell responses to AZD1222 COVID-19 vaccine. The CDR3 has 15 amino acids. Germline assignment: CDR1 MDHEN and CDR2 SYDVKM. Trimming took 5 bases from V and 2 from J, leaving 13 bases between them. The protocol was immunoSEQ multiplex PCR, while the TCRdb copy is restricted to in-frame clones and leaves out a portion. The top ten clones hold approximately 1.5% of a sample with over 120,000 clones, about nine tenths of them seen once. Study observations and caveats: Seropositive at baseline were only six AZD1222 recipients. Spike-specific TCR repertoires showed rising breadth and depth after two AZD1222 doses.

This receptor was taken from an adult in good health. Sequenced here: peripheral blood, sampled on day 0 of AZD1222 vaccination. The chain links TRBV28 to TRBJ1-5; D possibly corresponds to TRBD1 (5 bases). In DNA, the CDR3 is TGTGCCAGCAGTATGGAGGGCAGGGGCAATCAGCCCCAGCATTTT. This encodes CASSMEGRGNQPQHF.